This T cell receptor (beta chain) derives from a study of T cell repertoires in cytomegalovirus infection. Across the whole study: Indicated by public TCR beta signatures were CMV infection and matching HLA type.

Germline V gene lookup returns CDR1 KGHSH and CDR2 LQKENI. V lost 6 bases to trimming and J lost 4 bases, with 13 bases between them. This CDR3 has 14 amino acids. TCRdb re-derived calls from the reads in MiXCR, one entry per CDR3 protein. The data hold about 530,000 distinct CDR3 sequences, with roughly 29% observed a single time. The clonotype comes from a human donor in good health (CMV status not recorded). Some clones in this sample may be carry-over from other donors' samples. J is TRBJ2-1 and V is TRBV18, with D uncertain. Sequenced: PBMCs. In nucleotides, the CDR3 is TGTGCCAGCTCTACCTCTCCGTCGTACAATGAGCAGTTCTTC. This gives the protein CASSTSPSYNEQFF.